The 3 T cell receptor beta chains given below trace back to one sample, sequenced in a study of blood T cell repertoires in COVID-19. Here immunoSEQ multiplex PCR was the method, and the copy in TCRdb shows in-frame clones only, minus some. The repertoire consists of under 150,000 clones, with over 65% occurring once and the leading ten covering over 7.5%. The sample was peripheral blood. These receptors all stem from a woman aged 35 to 49 with acute or convalescent COVID-19.

V and J are TRBV18 and TRBJ2-7; tentatively, D is TRBD2 (5 bases). CDR1 and CDR2 (germline): KGHSH, LQKENI. V was trimmed by 2 bases and J by 0 bases, leaving 8 bases between them. The CDR3 has 14 amino acids. The CDR3 spells CASSPGGGSYEQYF. In DNA, the CDR3 is TGTGCCAGCTCACCAGGAGGCGGCTCCTACGAGCAGTACTTC.

The V gene is TRBV11-2, the J gene TRBJ2-1; D is perhaps TRBD1 (6 bases). Trimming cost V 0 bases and J 16 bases, with 16 bases left between them. Germline CDR1 SGHAT, CDR2 FQNNGV. This CDR3 is 13 amino acids long. The CDR3 loop reads CASSLERQANGFF. CDR3 nucleotide sequence: TGTGCCAGCAGCTTAGAGAGACAGGCGAATGGATTCTTC.

The chain recombines TRBV29-1 with TRBJ2-2; 7 bases line up with TRBD1. The ends lost 5 bases at V and 1 base at J; junction bases unmatched: 7. CDR3 length equals 15 residues. Per germline, CDR1 SQVTM and CDR2 ANQGSEA. CDR3 loop: CSVTAGTVNTGELFF. The CDR3, as DNA: TGCAGCGTTACCGCCGGGACAGTGAACACCGGGGAGCTGTTTTTT.